This note documents a single T cell receptor beta chain sequence. Source study methods: Counts of nucleated cells, estimated from reference gene primer amplification, were obtained. Method: immunoSEQ multiplex PCR; TCRdb's copy keeps in-frame clones and lacks some. V and J calls and clone size are given by that table; D and trimming were obtained from the DNA. Here the sample spans approximately 37,000 clones, around 90% being singletons. This entry comes from a study of blood T cell repertoires in COVID-19. Study background: The United States, Italy and Spain supplied acute and convalescent COVID-19 samples. PBMCs, B-cell-depleted T cells, or T cells were the source of the cDNA or gDNA that made up the material.

Per germline, CDR1 SGDLS and CDR2 YYNGEE. The length of the CDR3 is 15 residues. Losses at the gene ends were 2 bases for V and 6 bases for J; bases not matched to a gene: 2. The J gene is TRBJ1-6, the V gene TRBV9; 10 bases match TRBD1. Sequenced material: peripheral blood. The TCR comes from a man aged 50 to 59 with active COVID-19. The CDR3: CASSVDRGPNSPLHF. CDR3 coding DNA: TGTGCCAGCAGCGTTGACAGGGGGCCTAATTCACCCCTCCACTTT.